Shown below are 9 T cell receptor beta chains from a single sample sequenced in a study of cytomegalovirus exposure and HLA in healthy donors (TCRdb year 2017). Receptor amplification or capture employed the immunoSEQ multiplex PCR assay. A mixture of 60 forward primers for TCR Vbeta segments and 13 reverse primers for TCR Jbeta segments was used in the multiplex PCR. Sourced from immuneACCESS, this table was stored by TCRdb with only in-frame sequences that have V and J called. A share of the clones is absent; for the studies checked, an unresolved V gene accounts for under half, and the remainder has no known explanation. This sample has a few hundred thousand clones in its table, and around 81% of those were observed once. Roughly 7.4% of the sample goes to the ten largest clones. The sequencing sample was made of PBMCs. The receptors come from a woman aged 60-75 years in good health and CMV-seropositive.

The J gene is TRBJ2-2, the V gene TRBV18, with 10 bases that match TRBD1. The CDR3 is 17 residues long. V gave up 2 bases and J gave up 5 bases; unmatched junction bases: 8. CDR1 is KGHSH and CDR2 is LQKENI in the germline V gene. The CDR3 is CASSPVQGTGATGELFF. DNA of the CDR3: TGTGCCAGCTCACCAGTGCAGGGGACAGGGGCTACCGGGGAGCTGTTTTTT.

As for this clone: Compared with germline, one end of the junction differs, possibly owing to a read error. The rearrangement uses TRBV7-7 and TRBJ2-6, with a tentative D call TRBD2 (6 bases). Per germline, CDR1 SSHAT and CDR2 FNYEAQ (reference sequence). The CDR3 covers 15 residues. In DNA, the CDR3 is TGTGCTAGCAGCTTAGCGGAAGCAGGCCTCGGTGTCCTGACTTTC. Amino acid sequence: CASSLAEAGLGVLTF.

CDR3 nucleotide sequence: TGCAGCGTTGCCGGGAACAGGGGCGAGCAGTACTTC. It translates to CSVAGNRGEQYF. The V call is TRBV29-1, the J call TRBJ2-5; 7 bases line up with TRBD1. The end of the DNA fits TRBJ2-7 better, so the J call may be wrong. CDR1 and CDR2 (germline): SQVTM, ANQGSEA. The CDR3 covers 12 residues.

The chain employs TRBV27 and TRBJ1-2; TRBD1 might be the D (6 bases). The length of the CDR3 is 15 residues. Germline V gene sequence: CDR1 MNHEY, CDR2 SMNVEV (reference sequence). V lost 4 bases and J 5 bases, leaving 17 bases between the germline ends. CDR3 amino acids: CASSSRRLQGYGYTF. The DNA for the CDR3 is TGTGCCAGCAGTTCCCGACGGCTCCAGGGGTATGGCTACACCTTC.

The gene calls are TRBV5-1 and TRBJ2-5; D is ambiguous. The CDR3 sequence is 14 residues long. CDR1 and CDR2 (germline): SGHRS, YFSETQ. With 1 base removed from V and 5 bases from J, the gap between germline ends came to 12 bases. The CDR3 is CASSLLNKQETQYF. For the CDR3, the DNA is TGCGCCAGCAGCTTGCTTAATAAACAGGAGACCCAGTACTTC.

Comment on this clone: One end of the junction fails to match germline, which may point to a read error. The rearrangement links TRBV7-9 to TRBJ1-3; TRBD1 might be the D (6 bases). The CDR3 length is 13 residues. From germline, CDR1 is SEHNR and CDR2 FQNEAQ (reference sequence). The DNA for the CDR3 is TGTTCCAGCAGCTTGGGGGACACGGAAGCCATATATTTT. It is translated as CSSSLGDTEAIYF.

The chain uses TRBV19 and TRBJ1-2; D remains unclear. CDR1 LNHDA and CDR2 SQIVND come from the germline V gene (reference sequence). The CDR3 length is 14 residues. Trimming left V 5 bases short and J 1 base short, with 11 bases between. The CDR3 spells CASSAIQSNYGYTF. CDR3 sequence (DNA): TGTGCCAGTAGTGCCATACAGAGTAACTATGGCTACACCTTC.

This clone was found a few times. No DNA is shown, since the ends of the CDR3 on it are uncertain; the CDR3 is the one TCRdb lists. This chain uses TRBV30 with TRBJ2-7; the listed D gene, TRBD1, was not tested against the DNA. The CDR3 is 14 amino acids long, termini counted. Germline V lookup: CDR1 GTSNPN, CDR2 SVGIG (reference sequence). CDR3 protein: CAWSSGQGRYEQYF.

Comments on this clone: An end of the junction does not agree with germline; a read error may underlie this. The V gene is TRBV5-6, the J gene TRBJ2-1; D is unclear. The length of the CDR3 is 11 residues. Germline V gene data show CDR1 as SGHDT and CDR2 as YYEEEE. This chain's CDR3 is CASSSYNEQFF. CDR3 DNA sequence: TGTGCCAGCAGCTCCTATAATGAGCAGTTCTTC.